This T cell receptor beta chain emerged from a study of T cell responses to AZD1222 COVID-19 vaccine (dated by TCRdb to about 2021). For the study in its entirety: TCR sequencing covered roughly 230 trial participants: 207 given two doses of AZD1222 and around 26 given two doses of MenACWY control vaccine. Trial participants were enrolled by age into subgroups of 18-55, 56-69 and 70-plus years, and 148, 28 and 57 TCR-sequenced participants, respectively, were included in these subgroups.

The time point tag for this specimen amounts to: about 28 days (+/-7) after the second vaccine dose. AZD1222 recipients given second doses at about 4 weeks or at about 12 weeks were pooled, since spike-specific TCR depth and breadth were not found to differ between the two schedules. Vaccinee samples were obtained from the UK trials COV001 and COV002, which included a single-blind randomized controlled phase 2/3 trial of AZD1222 (ChAdOx1 nCoV-19) in healthy adults. Trial participant PBMC samples were collected at day 0 and day 28 after the second dose for TCRbeta chain sequencing. From its cysteine to its phenylalanine, the CDR3 spans 19 amino acids. The DNA shown is the 57-base CDR3, in frame from base 1. From V the trimming removes 3 bases and from J it removes 6 bases, while the gene matches leave 11 bases of the junction unaccounted for. CDR1 is given as LNHDA and CDR2 as SQIVND, both from the germline V gene (reference sequence).

About this clone itself: Its binding antigen is unknown. No base-level quality is on record; no much larger clone is a single base apart.

Broad study findings and their caveats: Participants were mostly white British and included more females than males, and it was suggested by the authors that clonal diversity may have been underestimated. The 56-69-year group was small, and its depth increase did not reach significance, likely because of low power. A significant rise in spike-specific TCR breadth and depth was observed after two AZD1222 doses relative to day 0 and relative to MenACWY recipients. The vaccine-associated CD4 TCRs covered the entire spike protein, and the dominant responses fell in regions 160-218 and 743-854. Nearly half of unique spike-specific TCRs reportedly recognized epitopes outside regions mutated in the B.1.351 and B.1.1.7 variants. Because no samples from the day 14 peak response were available, repertoires could be characterized only after the peak T cell response. Conclusions about previously exposed vaccinees are limited, since just six AZD1222 recipients were seropositive for SARS-CoV-2 at baseline.

The CDR3 regions of human TCRbeta chains were analyzed by immunosequencing. The authors processed their data as follows. Repertoire TCRs were checked for matches against a reference library of SARS-CoV-2-specific TCRs that had been generated using the MIRA antigen-specificity platform. Breadth was defined as the fraction of unique TCRs that were SARS-CoV-2-associated. Depth was defined as the fraction of total T cells that were SARS-CoV-2-associated. Using the MIRA data, every spike-specific TCR was mapped to the spike region that the TCR reacted to and assigned to either a CD4 or a CD8 class. Log10-transformed breadth and depth values were compared by one-way ANOVA with Sidak's multiple comparisons tests. TCRdb limited this immuneACCESS table to in-frame rearrangements with V and J called. A share of clones is missing; checked studies link under half to unresolved V genes, and the rest is unexplained. D and trimming come from the DNA, and the V and J calls and clone size come from that table. The sample table contains approximately 61,000 clones; only one count was recorded for around 81% of them. Jointly, the top ten make up roughly 25% of the sample.

This clonotype originated in an adult who received the AZD1222 COVID-19 vaccine. The sequencing used peripheral blood, collected 28 days after the second AZD1222 dose. The rearrangement combines TRBV19 with TRBJ2-2, and 15 junction bases match TRBD2. The DNA sequence is given as TGTGCCAGTAGTATCCCCCCCGGGACTAGCGGGAGGACGGCCGGGGAGCTGTTTTTT. Translated, this is CASSIPPGTSGRTAGELFF.